This TCR beta chain was recovered during a study of T-cell reconstitution after alpha-beta-depleted transplantation in children. Trimming cost V 0 bases and J 0 bases, with 12 bases left between them. The CDR3 is 15 amino acids. From germline, CDR1 is DFQATT and CDR2 SNEGSKA (reference sequence). The TCRbeta library was prepared with unique molecular identifiers. TCRdb re-called the PCR reads through MiXCR, storing one row per CDR3 protein. Here the sample spans approximately 190,000 distinct CDR3 sequences, roughly 6.3% being singletons. This clonotype was seen many times. The antigen remains undetermined. Study findings and constraints: Newly generated T cells supplied most T-cell counts and diversity one year post-transplant. There were reportedly several hundred expanded graft clones from which alpha-beta T cells came about two months after transplant. Where some patients showed high TCRbeta diversity at day 60, it came from recipient T cells and thymic progenitors that had survived.

The chain links TRBV20-1 to TRBJ2-7; D call uncertain. The sequence derives from a girl younger than two with combined immunodeficiency, due to receive a stem cell transplant. The starting material was PBMCs, obtained before TCRalphabeta/CD19-depleted stem cell transplant. In DNA, the CDR3 is TGCAGTGCTAGAGATTATGAGGCTAGCTCCTACGAGCAGTACTTC. Amino acids: CSARDYEASSYEQYF.